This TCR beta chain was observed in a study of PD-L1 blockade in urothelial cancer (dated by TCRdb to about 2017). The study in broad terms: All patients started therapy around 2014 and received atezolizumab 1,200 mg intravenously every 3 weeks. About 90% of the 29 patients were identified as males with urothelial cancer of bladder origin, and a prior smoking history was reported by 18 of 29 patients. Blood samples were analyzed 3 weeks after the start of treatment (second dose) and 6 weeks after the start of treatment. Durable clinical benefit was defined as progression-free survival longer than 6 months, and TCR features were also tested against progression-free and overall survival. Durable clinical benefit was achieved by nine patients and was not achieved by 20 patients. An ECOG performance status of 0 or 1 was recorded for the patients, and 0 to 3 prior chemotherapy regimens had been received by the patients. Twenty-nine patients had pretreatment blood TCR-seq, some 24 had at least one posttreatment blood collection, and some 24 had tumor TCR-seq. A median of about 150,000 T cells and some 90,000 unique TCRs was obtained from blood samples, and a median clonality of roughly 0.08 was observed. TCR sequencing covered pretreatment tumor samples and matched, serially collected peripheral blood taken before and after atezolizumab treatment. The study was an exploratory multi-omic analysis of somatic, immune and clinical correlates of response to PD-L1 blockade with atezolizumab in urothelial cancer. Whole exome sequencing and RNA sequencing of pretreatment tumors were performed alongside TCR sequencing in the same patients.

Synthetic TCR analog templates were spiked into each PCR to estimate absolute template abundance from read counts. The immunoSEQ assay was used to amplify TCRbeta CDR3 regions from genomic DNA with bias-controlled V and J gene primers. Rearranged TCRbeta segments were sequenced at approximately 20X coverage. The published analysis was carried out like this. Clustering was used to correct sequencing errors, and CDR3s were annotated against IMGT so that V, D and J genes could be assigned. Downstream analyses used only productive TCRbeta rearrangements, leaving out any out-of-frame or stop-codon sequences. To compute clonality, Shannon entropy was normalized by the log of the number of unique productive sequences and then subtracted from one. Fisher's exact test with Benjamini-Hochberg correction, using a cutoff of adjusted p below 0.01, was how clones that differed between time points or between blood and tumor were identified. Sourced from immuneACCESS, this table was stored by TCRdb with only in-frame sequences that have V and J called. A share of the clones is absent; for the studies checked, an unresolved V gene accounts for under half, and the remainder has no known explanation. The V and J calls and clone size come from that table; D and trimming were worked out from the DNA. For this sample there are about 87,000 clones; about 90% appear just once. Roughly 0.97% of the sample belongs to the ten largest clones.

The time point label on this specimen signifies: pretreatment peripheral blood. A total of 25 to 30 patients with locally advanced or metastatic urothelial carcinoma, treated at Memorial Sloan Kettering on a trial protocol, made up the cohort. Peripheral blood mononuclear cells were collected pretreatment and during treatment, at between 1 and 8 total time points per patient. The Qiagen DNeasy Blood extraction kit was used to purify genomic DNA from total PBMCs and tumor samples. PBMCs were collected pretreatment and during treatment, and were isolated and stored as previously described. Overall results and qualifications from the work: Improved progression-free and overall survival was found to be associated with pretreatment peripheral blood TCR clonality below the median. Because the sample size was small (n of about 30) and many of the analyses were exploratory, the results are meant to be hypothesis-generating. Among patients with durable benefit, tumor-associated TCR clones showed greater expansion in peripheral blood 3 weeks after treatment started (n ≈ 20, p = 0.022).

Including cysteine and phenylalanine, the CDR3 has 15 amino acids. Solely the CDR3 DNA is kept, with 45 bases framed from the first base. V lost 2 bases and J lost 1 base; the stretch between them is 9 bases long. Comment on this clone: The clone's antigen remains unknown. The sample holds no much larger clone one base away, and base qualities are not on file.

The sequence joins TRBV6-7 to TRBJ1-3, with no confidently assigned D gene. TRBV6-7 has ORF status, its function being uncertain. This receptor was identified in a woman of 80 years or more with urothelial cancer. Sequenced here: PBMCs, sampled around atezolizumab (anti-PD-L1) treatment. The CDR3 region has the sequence CASSYRRESGNTIYF. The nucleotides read TGTGCCAGCAGTTACCGAAGGGAGTCTGGAAACACCATATATTTT.